These 10 T cell receptor beta chains came from one sample sequenced in a study of OX40 agonist ivuxolimab in advanced cancers. The repertoire was sequenced with immunoSEQ multiplex PCR; TCRdb's copy has only in-frame clones and lacks some. This table holds tens of thousands of clones, 85% to 90% found once. Sequences were derived from CD4+ or CD8+ T cells sorted from blood, sampled in a trial of the OX40 agonist ivuxolimab. The receptors shown here come from an adult with an advanced solid tumor such as melanoma, head and neck, liver or kidney cancer.

The chain links TRBV4-1 to TRBJ2-7, with TRBD2 matching 12 bases. Per germline, CDR1 MGHRA and CDR2 YSYEKL. The CDR3 runs to 19 residues. V lost 0 bases to trimming and J lost 2 bases; unmatched junction nucleotides: 11. CDR3 region: CASSQEESSGGALTYEQYF. The CDR3 region has the DNA TGCGCCAGCAGCCAAGAGGAGTCTAGCGGGGGGGCCTTAACCTACGAGCAGTACTTC.

The gene calls are TRBV6-5 and TRBJ2-1; perhaps TRBD2 as D (6 bases). The germline gives CDR1 MNHEY, CDR2 SVGAGI. The CDR3 has 14 residues. V gave up 6 bases and J gave up 1 base, with 10 bases separating them. The DNA of the CDR3 is TGTGCCAGCAGCACTAGCCGTTCCTACAATGAGCAGTTCTTC. Its protein is CASSTSRSYNEQFF.

The chain uses TRBV7-8 and TRBJ1-1; D gene uncertain. The CDR3 loop spans 11 amino acids. Germline values: CDR1 SGHVS, CDR2 FQNEAQ. The V and J ends lost 3 bases and 7 bases respectively, with 6 bases between them. The CDR3 DNA reads as TGTGCCAGCAGCTTGAATGTTGAAGCTTTCTTT. The encoded protein is CASSLNVEAFF.

The rearrangement uses TRBV11-2 and TRBJ2-7; D gene ambiguous. The CDR3 is 14 residues long. The germline V gene encodes CDR1 SGHAT and CDR2 FQNNGV. Trimming took 1 base from V and 0 from J, leaving 7 bases between them. The CDR3 DNA sequence: TGTGCCAGCAGCTTAGGATTGAGCTCCTACGAGCAGTACTTC. The encoded protein is CASSLGLSSYEQYF.

This clone was recorded only once. V and J are TRBV11-2 and TRBJ1-1; D is uncertain. This CDR3 spans 12 amino acids. Per germline, CDR1 SGHAT and CDR2 FQNNGV. The V end was cut by 0 bases, the J end by 8 bases, with 7 bases between. CDR3: CASSLDFGEAFF. CDR3 DNA sequence: TGTGCCAGCAGCTTAGATTTCGGAGAAGCTTTCTTT.

V and J are TRBV19 and TRBJ2-2; 7 positions agree with TRBD1. V dropped 0 bases and J dropped 2; count of bases not matched to a gene: 6. CDR1 LNHDA and CDR2 SQIVND come from the germline V gene (reference sequence). This CDR3 spans 17 amino acids. The CDR3 region is CASSIDSGQFNTGELFF. CDR3 in DNA: TGTGCCAGTAGTATAGACTCGGGACAGTTTAACACCGGGGAGCTGTTTTTT.

V is TRBV4-1 and J is TRBJ2-1, with a tentative D call TRBD1 (5 bases). V lost 0 bases to trimming and J lost 7 bases, with 13 bases between them. The CDR3 loop spans 15 amino acids. Germline V gene lookup returns CDR1 MGHRA and CDR2 YSYEKL. The DNA of the CDR3 is TGCGCCAGCAGCCAAGAAGATCAGGGATGGAATGAGCAGTTCTTC. It yields the protein CASSQEDQGWNEQFF.

V gene TRBV2 combines with J gene TRBJ1-2; 7 nucleotides align to TRBD1. This CDR3 comprises 12 residues. Germline V gene lookup returns CDR1 SNHLY and CDR2 FYNNEI. The V segment lost 8 bases and the J segment 3 bases; nucleotides outside the gene matches: 3. CDR3 nucleotide sequence: TGTGCCAGCCGGGACAGATACTATGGCTACACCTTC. This encodes CASRDRYYGYTF.

The chain combines TRBV2 with TRBJ2-1; 7 bases are shared with TRBD2. CDR1 SNHLY and CDR2 FYNNEI come from the germline V gene. The CDR3 has 15 residues. Unmatched junction bases numbered 10, after V lost 6 bases and J lost 5 bases. The DNA for the CDR3 is TGTGCCAGCAGGAGGGGACTAAATCCTAACAATGAGCAGTTCTTC. Its translation is CASRRGLNPNNEQFF. Full variable domain (missing parts from reference TRBV2 and TRBJ2-1): EPEVTQTPSHQVTQMGQEVILRCVPISNHLYFYWYRQILGQKVEFLVSFYNNEISEKSEIFDDQFSVERPDGSNFTLKIRSTKLEDSAMYFCASRRGLNPNNEQFFGPGTRLTVL.

V and J are TRBV7-9 and TRBJ2-1; unclear D gene. The CDR3 has 12 amino acids. CDR1 and CDR2 (germline): SEHNR, FQNEAQ (reference sequence). Deletions cut 6 bases from V and 8 bases from J, with 11 bases between. CDR3 sequence (DNA): TGTGCCAGCAGTTCAATAGGGCATGAGCAGTTCTTC. Translating gives CASSSIGHEQFF.